Presented here are 25 T cell receptor beta chains from one specimen sequenced in a study of beta chain features in type 1 diabetes (dated by TCRdb to between 2017 and 2018). Receptors were amplified or captured by the immunoSEQ multiplex PCR assay. All of the isolated RNA was reverse transcribed with the High Capacity cDNA Reverse Transcription Kit, so expressed TCRB transcripts were sequenced. Sourced from immuneACCESS, this table was stored by TCRdb with only in-frame sequences that have V and J called. A share of the clones is absent; for the studies checked, an unresolved V gene accounts for under half, and the remainder has no known explanation. The sample profile shows 200,000 to 250,000 clones; around 65% of them were found once. Almost 0.055% of the sample is held by the ten biggest clonotypes. Sequencing used naive CD4+ T cells from blood. Per the publication, the cell subset or site label means: true naive CD4+ T cells. All receptors come from a man in his thirties or forties in good health.

V gene TRBV6-6 combines with J gene TRBJ2-5; D is undetermined. V lost 2 bases and J lost 7, with 5 bases in between. Germline-derived CDR1 and CDR2 are MNHNY and SVGAGI (reference sequence). The length of the CDR3 is 11 residues. The CDR3 spells CASSYGATQYF. DNA for the CDR3: TGTGCCAGCAGTTACGGAGCGACCCAGTACTTC.

The chain employs TRBV9 and TRBJ1-6; unclear D gene. V shed 0 bases and J shed 7 bases, with 14 bases lying between them. Germline assignment: CDR1 SGDLS and CDR2 YYNGEE. CDR3 length: 16 residues. Here the CDR3 DNA reads TGTGCCAGCAGCGTAGACGGGCAGCATTTCAATTCACCCCTCCACTTT. It codes for CASSVDGQHFNSPLHF.

The rearrangement uses TRBV9 and TRBJ2-1; weak D call: TRBD2 (5 bases). Trimming shortened V by 0 bases and J by 0 bases, and 13 bases separated the two germline ends. The length of the CDR3 is 17 residues. CDR1 and CDR2 from the germline V gene are SGDLS and YYNGEE. The CDR3 coding sequence is TGTGCCAGCAGCGTAGGTGCTAGCTGGAGCTCCTACAATGAGCAGTTCTTC. Protein: CASSVGASWSSYNEQFF.

The CDR3 nucleotides read TGTGCCAGCAGTGACCACGTCGCGGGACGCACAGATACGCAGTATTTT. Amino acid sequence: CASSDHVAGRTDTQYF. This rearrangement joins TRBV25-1 to TRBJ2-3; perhaps TRBD2 as D (6 bases). The CDR3 sequence is 16 residues long. V lost 3 bases and J lost 1, with 14 bases in between. CDR1 and CDR2 from the germline V gene are MGHDK and SYGVNS.

The chain couples TRBV29-1 to TRBJ1-2; D is unresolved. Trimming stripped 3 bases from V and 0 bases from J, with 11 bases between. Germline V gene lookup returns CDR1 SQVTM and CDR2 ANQGSEA. The CDR3 has 14 residues. DNA for the CDR3: TGCAGCGTTGATGTACAGCAAACTAACTATGGCTACACCTTC. It is translated as CSVDVQQTNYGYTF.

Points on this clone: Additional DNA sequences in this sample encode the identical CDR3. DNA for the CDR3: TGTGCCAGCAGCGTAGAAACTAGCGGGTACAATGAGCAGTTCTTC. This sequence encodes CASSVETSGYNEQFF. V is TRBV9 and J is TRBJ2-1; TRBD2 aligns across 9 bases. Germline V gene sequence: CDR1 SGDLS, CDR2 YYNGEE. The CDR3 totals 15 residues. The V segment lost 0 bases and the J segment 4 bases; nucleotides outside the gene matches: 2.

This clone was picked up a small number of times. The chain couples TRBV7-6 to TRBJ2-1; D remains ambiguous. This CDR3 is built from 16 residues. Germline assignment: CDR1 SGHVS and CDR2 FNYEAQ. Trimming took 4 bases from V and 0 from J, leaving 13 bases between them. CDR3 region: CASSSWTVSSYNEQFF. CDR3 DNA sequence: TGTGCCAGCAGCTCCTGGACGGTCAGCTCCTACAATGAGCAGTTCTTC.

The genes are TRBV30 and TRBJ1-3, with D perhaps matching TRBD1 (5 bases). This CDR3 contains 15 residues. Germline assignment: CDR1 GTSNPN and CDR2 SVGIG (reference sequence). Trimming took 0 bases from V and 2 from J, leaving 11 bases between them. The CDR3 DNA is TGTGCCTGGAGTGTTGGTGGGGCCCCTGGAAACACCATATATTTT. Amino acid sequence: CAWSVGGAPGNTIYF.

This chain joins TRBV9 and TRBJ2-5; D perhaps matches TRBD2 (5 bases). From germline, CDR1 is SGDLS and CDR2 YYNGEE. The CDR3 has 15 amino acids. The V end was cut by 3 bases, the J end by 9 bases, with 21 bases between. The CDR3 loop is CASSERLPGRAAQYF. The CDR3 DNA sequence: TGTGCCAGCAGCGAAAGACTACCTGGAAGGGCGGCCCAGTACTTC.

The genes are TRBV30 and TRBJ1-1, with TRBD1 matching over 7 bases. CDR1 GTSNPN and CDR2 SVGIG come from the germline V gene (reference sequence). V lost 3 bases and J lost 4; bases outside the gene matches: 8. This CDR3 has 14 residues. CDR3 sequence reads: CAWSLTGRGTEAFF. The CDR3 nucleotides read TGTGCCTGGAGCCTGACAGGGAGGGGCACTGAAGCTTTCTTT.

The genes are TRBV19 and TRBJ2-1; TRBD2 matches 9 bases. The V and J ends lost 1 base and 7 bases, in that order; junction bases with no gene match: 5. This CDR3 contains 15 residues. The germline V gene encodes CDR1 LNHDA and CDR2 SQIVND (reference sequence). For the CDR3, the DNA is TGTGCCAGTAGTATAGGGACTAGCGTTAGGAATGAGCAGTTCTTC. As protein: CASSIGTSVRNEQFF.

The chain couples TRBV5-6 to TRBJ2-3; no clear D gene. The V gene's germline CDR1 is SGHDT and CDR2 YYEEEE. The V end lost 4 bases, the J end lost 3 bases, and 9 bases lay between the germline ends. CDR3 length: 13 amino acids. This CDR3 reads CASSVPGTDTQYF. CDR3 DNA: TGTGCCAGCAGCGTTCCTGGGACAGATACGCAGTATTTT.

This clone has just a few counts. Other DNA sequences in the same sample also yield this CDR3. V is TRBV30 and J is TRBJ1-1; D uncertain. Deletions cut 0 bases from V and 4 bases from J, with 6 bases between. Per germline, CDR1 GTSNPN and CDR2 SVGIG (reference sequence). CDR3 length: 12 residues. This chain's CDR3 is CAWSVLVTEAFF. CDR3 nucleotides: TGTGCCTGGAGTGTACTGGTCACTGAAGCTTTCTTT.

This clone was picked up a small number of times. Within the sample, other DNA sequences also encode this same CDR3. The chain has TRBV30 and TRBJ2-7, with 8 bases fitting TRBD1. The CDR3 consists of 14 residues. The germline V gene encodes CDR1 GTSNPN and CDR2 SVGIG (reference sequence). V shed 2 bases and J 2 bases; nucleotides not matched to a gene: 5. DNA for the CDR3: TGTGCCTGGAGTCCGGGGACAGGTACCTACGAGCAGTACTTC. This translates into CAWSPGTGTYEQYF. Full variable domain (rest looked up from reference TRBV30 and TRBJ2-7): SQTIHQWPATLVQPVGSPLSLECTVEGTSNPNLYWYRQAAGRGLQLLFYSVGIGQISSEVPQNLSASRPQDRQFILSSKKLLLSDSGFYLCAWSPGTGTYEQYFGPGTRLTVT.

The chain combines TRBV2 with TRBJ2-1, with D perhaps matching TRBD2 (5 bases). The CDR3 is 15 amino acids. Germline loops: CDR1 SNHLY, CDR2 FYNNEI. V dropped 3 bases and J dropped 13 bases, with 22 bases sitting between them. CDR3 region: CASSEAGLPLGTQFF. The CDR3 coding sequence is TGTGCCAGCAGTGAGGCGGGCCTCCCCTTGGGCACCCAGTTCTTC.

This clone showed up just a few times. The chain is built from TRBV4-1 and TRBJ2-5, with 11 bases aligning to TRBD2. The CDR3 length is 16 residues. The germline CDR1 and CDR2 sequences are MGHRA and YSYEKL. V was clipped by 3 bases and J by 2 bases; unmatched bases: 5. The CDR3 coding sequence is TGCGCCAGCAGCCAGGATAGACTAGCGGGGCAAGAGACCCAGTACTTC. This encodes CASSQDRLAGQETQYF.

The V call is TRBV4-2, the J call TRBJ2-5, with TRBD2 matching 8 bases. The CDR3 sequence is 17 residues long. Germline CDR1 reads LGHNA; CDR2 reads YNFKEQ. With 0 bases clipped from V and 5 bases from J, the junction kept 11 bases outside the gene matches. The CDR3 bases are TGTGCCAGCAGCCAAGAGGGGAGTAGCGGGGACCGGGAGACCCAGTACTTC. Protein product: CASSQEGSSGDRETQYF.

This chain links TRBV30 with TRBJ2-7; tentatively, D is TRBD2 (5 bases). Germline CDR1 and CDR2: GTSNPN and SVGIG (reference sequence). V lost 8 bases and J lost 0, with 8 bases in between. This CDR3 comprises 11 residues. The CDR3 DNA reads TGTGCCCTGGGGAGCTCCTACGAGCAGTACTTC. Its protein product is CALGSSYEQYF.

J is TRBJ1-1 and V is TRBV25-1, with a tentative D call TRBD1 (6 bases). CDR1 and CDR2 from the germline V gene are MGHDK and SYGVNS. V was shortened by 5 bases and J by 0 bases, with 7 bases between the two germline ends. This CDR3 comprises 13 residues. The CDR3 DNA follows: TGTGCCAGCAGTTCAGGGGTGAACACTGAAGCTTTCTTT. It is translated as CASSSGVNTEAFF.

As concerns this clone: Relative to the germline gene, one junction end is altered; a read error may explain this. The V gene is TRBV13, the J gene TRBJ2-3, with a possible D match to TRBD1 (6 bases). The length of the CDR3 is 16 residues. CDR1 is PRHDT, CDR2 FYEKMQ, per germline (reference sequence). CDR3 sequence: CASSLGGQSHTDTQYF. Here the CDR3 DNA reads TGTGCCAGCAGCCTAGGCGGACAGAGCCACACAGATACGCAGTATTTT.

The rearrangement uses TRBV20-1 and TRBJ1-2; D unclear. Germline CDR1 DFQATT, CDR2 SNEGSKA (reference sequence). The CDR3 runs 10 residues. Trimming left V 3 bases short and J 6 bases short, with 5 bases between. CDR3 loop: CSASEDGYTF. CDR3 nucleotides: TGCAGTGCTAGTGAGGATGGCTACACCTTC.

This chain joins TRBV6-5 and TRBJ1-6; D is unclear. The CDR3 covers 14 residues. V was pared by 4 bases and J by 0 bases, with 4 bases between. Looked up from germline, CDR1 is MNHEY and CDR2 is SVGAGI. The CDR3, as DNA: TGTGCCAGCAGTTCAAGCTCCTATAATTCACCCCTCCACTTT. It encodes CASSSSSYNSPLHF.

This sequence joins TRBV10-3 and TRBJ2-1; TRBD1 might be the D (6 bases). Germline assignment: CDR1 ENHRY and CDR2 SYGVKD. The CDR3 is made up of 16 amino acids. Trimming took 4 bases from V and 4 from J, leaving 17 bases between them. CDR3 amino acids: CAISVSQRQEYNEQFF. In DNA form, the CDR3 reads TGTGCCATCAGTGTTTCTCAGAGACAGGAGTACAATGAGCAGTTCTTC.

This clone appeared a single time. The chain couples TRBV15 to TRBJ1-5; maybe TRBD1 (5 bases). With 0 bases removed from V and 11 bases from J, the gap between germline ends came to 11 bases. This CDR3 region has 13 residues. In germline, CDR1 is LNHNV, CDR2 YYDKDF (reference sequence). The CDR3, as DNA: TGTGCCACCAGCAGAGATCGGTTGGGGGCCCAGCATTTT. Translating it yields CATSRDRLGAQHF.

The rearrangement links TRBV15 to TRBJ1-2; a possible D gene is TRBD1 (5 bases). The CDR3 consists of 15 residues. Germline CDR1 reads LNHNV; CDR2 reads YYDKDF (reference sequence). The V end was cut by 1 base, the J end by 6 bases, with 15 bases between. CDR3 residues: CATSRARGRPNGYTF. CDR3 sequence (DNA): TGTGCCACCAGCAGAGCGAGGGGACGTCCAAATGGCTACACCTTC.